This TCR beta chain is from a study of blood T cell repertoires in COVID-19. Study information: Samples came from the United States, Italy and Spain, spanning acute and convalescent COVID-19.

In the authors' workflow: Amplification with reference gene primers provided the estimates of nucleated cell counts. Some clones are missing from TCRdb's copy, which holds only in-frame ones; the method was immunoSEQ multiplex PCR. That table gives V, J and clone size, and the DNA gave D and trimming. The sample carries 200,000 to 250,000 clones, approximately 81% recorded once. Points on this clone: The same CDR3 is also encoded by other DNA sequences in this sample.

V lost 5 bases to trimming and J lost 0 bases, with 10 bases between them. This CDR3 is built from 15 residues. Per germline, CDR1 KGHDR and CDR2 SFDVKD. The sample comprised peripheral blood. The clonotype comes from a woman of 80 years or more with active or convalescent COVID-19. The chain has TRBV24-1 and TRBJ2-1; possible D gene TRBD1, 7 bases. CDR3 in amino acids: CATSGGTDSYNEQFF. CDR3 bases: TGTGCCACCAGTGGCGGGACAGACTCCTACAATGAGCAGTTCTTC.